These T cell receptor beta chains were read from a single sample in a study of blood T cell repertoires in COVID-19. Assay: immunoSEQ multiplex PCR; the TCRdb copy retains only in-frame clones and omits some. The sample has 250,000 to 400,000 clones, approximately 89% seen once. Specimen: peripheral blood. These receptors were obtained from a woman aged 25 to 39 with COVID-19, enrolled during active disease. Each CDR3 is given with its conserved first and last residue. Fields, in order: clone size, V gene, J gene, D gene, CDR3 protein, CDR3 DNA. A D gene is named only where the DNA matches it firmly. Expanded clones get a size class; other rows say once, few or many, or leave the size out.

abundance: once
v_gene: TRBV19
j_gene: TRBJ1-4
d_gene: NA
CDR3aa: CASSIGGTGPREKLFF
CDR3nt: TGTGCCAGTAGTATAGGGGGCACAGGTCCGCGCGAAAAACTGTTTTTT

abundance: NA
v_gene: TRBV29-1
j_gene: TRBJ2-1
d_gene: TRBD1
CDR3aa: CSVEPDRGDEQFF
CDR3nt: TGCAGCGTTGAGCCGGACAGGGGTGATGAGCAGTTCTTC

abundance: NA
v_gene: TRBV9
j_gene: TRBJ1-1
d_gene: NA
CDR3aa: CASSQGLNTEAFF
CDR3nt: TGTGCCAGCAGTCAGGGGTTGAACACTGAAGCTTTCTTT

abundance: NA
v_gene: TRBV6-2/TRBV6-3
j_gene: TRBJ2-7
d_gene: TRBD2
CDR3aa: CASSYPVLAGGHEQYF
CDR3nt: TGTGCCAGCAGTTACCCTGTCCTAGCGGGGGGCCACGAGCAGTACTTC

abundance: NA
v_gene: TRBV6-6
j_gene: TRBJ1-3
d_gene: TRBD1
CDR3aa: CASSYSPGGAGNTIYF
CDR3nt: TGTGCCAGCAGTTACTCGCCAGGGGGCGCAGGAAACACCATATATTTT

abundance: NA
v_gene: TRBV7-9
j_gene: TRBJ2-1
d_gene: TRBD2
CDR3aa: CASRGLAGGYNEQFF
CDR3nt: TGTGCCAGCCGCGGACTAGCGGGGGGGTACAATGAGCAGTTCTTC

abundance: NA
v_gene: TRBV28
j_gene: TRBJ2-2
d_gene: TRBD2
CDR3aa: CASSGGGPNTGELFF
CDR3nt: TGTGCCAGCAGCGGCGGGGGGCCGAACACCGGGGAGCTGTTTTTT

abundance: NA
v_gene: TRBV28
j_gene: TRBJ1-2
d_gene: NA
CDR3aa: CASGQLNYGYTF
CDR3nt: TGTGCCAGCGGACAGCTTAACTATGGCTACACCTTC

abundance: NA
v_gene: TRBV19
j_gene: TRBJ2-7
d_gene: TRBD1
CDR3aa: CASSFGTGSYEQYF
CDR3nt: TGTGCCAGTAGTTTTGGGACAGGGTCCTACGAGCAGTACTTC

abundance: NA
v_gene: TRBV28
j_gene: TRBJ2-1
d_gene: TRBD2
CDR3aa: CASTAGYNEQFF
CDR3nt: TGTGCCAGCACAGCGGGGTACAATGAGCAGTTCTTC

abundance: NA
v_gene: TRBV2
j_gene: TRBJ1-6
d_gene: TRBD1
CDR3aa: CASTAKRRTGGNSPLHF
CDR3nt: TGTGCCAGCACTGCCAAGCGGCGGACAGGGGGTAATTCACCCCTCCACTTT

abundance: NA
v_gene: TRBV5-4
j_gene: TRBJ2-3
d_gene: TRBD2
CDR3aa: CASSARTRTFTDTQYF
CDR3nt: TGTGCCAGCAGCGCGCGGACTAGGACCTTCACAGATACGCAGTATTTT

abundance: few
v_gene: TRBV28
j_gene: TRBJ1-5
d_gene: NA
CDR3aa: CASSSLQPQHF
CDR3nt: TGTGCCAGCAGTTCCCTCCAGCCCCAGCATTTT

abundance: NA
v_gene: TRBV7-8
j_gene: TRBJ2-5
d_gene: NA
CDR3aa: CASSPRGARGHRETQYF
CDR3nt: TGTGCCAGCAGCCCCCGCGGGGCGCGGGGCCATCGGGAGACCCAGTACTTC

abundance: NA
v_gene: TRBV6-5
j_gene: TRBJ1-1
d_gene: NA
CDR3aa: CASSFIRNYEAFF
CDR3nt: TGTGCCAGCAGTTTTATTAGAAATTATGAAGCTTTCTTT

abundance: NA
v_gene: TRBV6-2/TRBV6-3
j_gene: TRBJ2-7
d_gene: TRBD1
CDR3aa: CASSYDRGPSYEQYF
CDR3nt: TGTGCCAGCAGTTACGACAGGGGTCCTTCCTACGAGCAGTACTTC

abundance: NA
v_gene: TRBV4-2
j_gene: TRBJ2-7
d_gene: NA
CDR3aa: CASSQDLASAGYEQYF
CDR3nt: TGTGCCAGCAGCCAAGATTTGGCTAGCGCGGGCTACGAGCAGTACTTC

abundance: once
v_gene: TRBV7-9
j_gene: TRBJ2-5
d_gene: TRBD2
CDR3aa: CASSPAPSGAETQYF
CDR3nt: TGTGCCAGCAGCCCGGCCCCCAGCGGGGCAGAGACCCAGTACTTC

abundance: once
v_gene: TRBV27
j_gene: TRBJ2-2
d_gene: TRBD1
CDR3aa: CASSLLSTGGSPGELFF
CDR3nt: TGTGCCAGCAGTTTATTGAGCACAGGGGGATCCCCCGGGGAGCTGTTTTTT

abundance: NA
v_gene: TRBV7-2
j_gene: TRBJ1-3
d_gene: NA
CDR3aa: CASSLSLSGNTIYF
CDR3nt: TGTGCCAGCAGCTTGAGCTTGTCTGGAAACACCATATATTTT

abundance: NA
v_gene: TRBV23-1
j_gene: TRBJ1-6
d_gene: NA
CDR3aa: CASSLYRSSYNSPLHF
CDR3nt: TGCGCCAGCAGTCTTTACAGGAGCTCCTATAATTCACCCCTCCACTTT

abundance: NA
v_gene: TRBV18
j_gene: TRBJ2-6
d_gene: NA
CDR3aa: CASSPLTGSGANVLTF
CDR3nt: TGTGCCAGCTCACCCCTGACAGGTTCTGGGGCCAACGTCCTGACTTTC

abundance: NA
v_gene: TRBV28
j_gene: TRBJ1-1
d_gene: TRBD1
CDR3aa: CASSSGQGLKNTEAFF
CDR3nt: TGTGCCAGCAGTTCAGGACAGGGGTTGAAGAACACTGAAGCTTTCTTT

abundance: NA
v_gene: TRBV18
j_gene: TRBJ1-1
d_gene: TRBD1
CDR3aa: CASSPTTGLNTEAFF
CDR3nt: TGTGCCAGCTCCCCTACGACAGGGTTGAACACTGAAGCTTTCTTT

abundance: NA
v_gene: TRBV4-3
j_gene: TRBJ2-1
d_gene: NA
CDR3aa: CASSQDKQYNEQFF
CDR3nt: TGCGCCAGCAGCCAAGATAAACAGTACAATGAGCAGTTCTTC

abundance: once
v_gene: TRBV2
j_gene: TRBJ1-3
d_gene: NA
CDR3aa: CASTPLTGFGNTIYF
CDR3nt: TGTGCCAGCACCCCCCTTACAGGGTTTGGAAACACCATATATTTT

abundance: NA
v_gene: TRBV27
j_gene: TRBJ1-1
d_gene: NA
CDR3aa: CASSLSGGVNTEAFF
CDR3nt: TGTGCCAGCAGTTTGAGCGGAGGAGTCAACACTGAAGCTTTCTTT

abundance: NA
v_gene: TRBV11-2
j_gene: TRBJ1-6
d_gene: TRBD1
CDR3aa: CASSLDRGGAPLHF
CDR3nt: TGTGCCAGCAGCCTCGACAGGGGGGGCGCACCCCTCCACTTT

abundance: NA
v_gene: TRBV5-1
j_gene: TRBJ2-7
d_gene: NA
CDR3aa: CASSSRSEQYF
CDR3nt: TGCGCCAGCAGCTCGAGGTCCGAGCAGTACTTC

abundance: NA
v_gene: TRBV19
j_gene: TRBJ1-6
d_gene: TRBD1
CDR3aa: CASGTGIRSPLHF
CDR3nt: TGTGCCAGCGGGACAGGGATTCGGTCACCCCTCCACTTT

abundance: NA
v_gene: TRBV19
j_gene: TRBJ1-1
d_gene: TRBD1
CDR3aa: CASSIQGVDSTEAFF
CDR3nt: TGTGCCAGTAGTATACAGGGGGTAGATAGCACTGAAGCTTTCTTT

abundance: NA
v_gene: TRBV6-1
j_gene: TRBJ1-1
d_gene: NA
CDR3aa: CASSELGLNTEAFF
CDR3nt: TGTGCCAGCAGTGAATTGGGACTAAACACTGAAGCTTTCTTT

abundance: NA
v_gene: TRBV5-1
j_gene: TRBJ1-5
d_gene: TRBD1
CDR3aa: CASSLVAGGDQPQHF
CDR3nt: TGCGCCAGCAGCTTGGTGGCAGGGGGCGATCAGCCCCAGCATTTT

abundance: NA
v_gene: TRBV7-9
j_gene: TRBJ1-1
d_gene: NA
CDR3aa: CASSSHYREAFF
CDR3nt: TGTGCCAGCAGCTCCCACTACAGGGAAGCTTTCTTT

abundance: once
v_gene: TRBV10-2
j_gene: TRBJ1-2
d_gene: NA
CDR3aa: CASKPGSYGYTF
CDR3nt: TGCGCCAGTAAGCCGGGTTCCTATGGCTACACCTTC

abundance: NA
v_gene: TRBV29-1
j_gene: TRBJ1-1
d_gene: NA
CDR3aa: CSVEDGLLNTEAFF
CDR3nt: TGCAGCGTTGAAGATGGCCTCTTGAACACTGAAGCTTTCTTT

abundance: few
v_gene: TRBV6-4
j_gene: TRBJ1-6
d_gene: TRBD1
CDR3aa: CASRAGGLVNSPLHF
CDR3nt: TGTGCCAGCAGAGCAGGGGGCCTGGTTAATTCACCCCTCCACTTT

abundance: NA
v_gene: TRBV5-1
j_gene: TRBJ2-7
d_gene: TRBD2
CDR3aa: CATSAGDWGEQYF
CDR3nt: TGCGCCACCTCAGCGGGGGATTGGGGCGAGCAGTACTTC

abundance: NA
v_gene: TRBV4-1
j_gene: TRBJ1-6
d_gene: NA
CDR3aa: CASSQDRRTLHF
CDR3nt: TGCGCCAGCAGCCAAGATCGGAGGACCCTCCACTTT

abundance: NA
v_gene: TRBV29-1
j_gene: TRBJ1-1
d_gene: NA
CDR3aa: CSVEGRQPNTEAFF
CDR3nt: TGCAGCGTAGAAGGGAGACAGCCAAACACTGAAGCTTTCTTT

abundance: NA
v_gene: TRBV4-3
j_gene: TRBJ1-6
d_gene: TRBD1
CDR3aa: CASSQDSQGAVDSPLHF
CDR3nt: TGCGCCAGCAGCCAAGATAGCCAGGGGGCTGTAGATTCACCCCTCCACTTT

abundance: NA
v_gene: TRBV9
j_gene: TRBJ1-1
d_gene: NA
CDR3aa: CASSASGATEAFF
CDR3nt: TGTGCCAGCAGCGCGTCAGGGGCCACTGAAGCTTTCTTT

abundance: NA
v_gene: TRBV11-1
j_gene: TRBJ2-1
d_gene: TRBD2
CDR3aa: CASSLGSSGVPGEQFF
CDR3nt: TGTGCCAGCAGCTTAGGTTCTAGCGGGGTGCCCGGTGAGCAGTTCTTC

abundance: NA
v_gene: TRBV28
j_gene: TRBJ1-4
d_gene: NA
CDR3aa: CASSSPEFNEKLFF
CDR3nt: TGTGCCAGCAGCTCCCCTGAGTTTAATGAAAAACTGTTTTTT

abundance: NA
v_gene: TRBV9
j_gene: TRBJ1-1
d_gene: NA
CDR3aa: CASSVAPDSGAFF
CDR3nt: TGTGCCAGCAGCGTCGCACCAGACTCTGGGGCTTTCTTT

abundance: NA
v_gene: TRBV15
j_gene: TRBJ1-3
d_gene: NA
CDR3aa: CATSRDRLSGNTIYF
CDR3nt: TGTGCCACCAGCAGAGATCGGTTATCTGGAAACACCATATATTTT

abundance: NA
v_gene: TRBV5-5
j_gene: TRBJ1-6
d_gene: NA
CDR3aa: CASRNQYRVGNSPLHF
CDR3nt: TGTGCCAGCAGAAATCAGTACAGGGTTGGAAATTCACCCCTCCACTTT

abundance: NA
v_gene: TRBV24-1
j_gene: TRBJ1-3
d_gene: NA
CDR3aa: CAVGGSGNTIYF
CDR3nt: TGTGCCGTGGGGGGCTCTGGAAACACCATATATTTT

abundance: NA
v_gene: TRBV7-6
j_gene: TRBJ2-3
d_gene: TRBD2
CDR3aa: CASSLIGLRGGTDTQYF
CDR3nt: TGTGCCAGCAGCTTAATCGGTTTGCGGGGGGGCACAGATACGCAGTATTTT

abundance: NA
v_gene: TRBV7-8
j_gene: TRBJ1-6
d_gene: NA
CDR3aa: CASRPTSNSPLHF
CDR3nt: TGTGCCAGCAGACCTACGTCGAATTCACCCCTCCACTTT

abundance: NA
v_gene: TRBV6-5
j_gene: TRBJ1-2
d_gene: NA
CDR3aa: CASSLSQGPYGYTF
CDR3nt: TGTGCCAGCTCCCTAAGCCAGGGCCCCTATGGCTACACCTTC

abundance: NA
v_gene: TRBV7-8
j_gene: TRBJ1-2
d_gene: NA
CDR3aa: CASSLLTDPQRYTF
CDR3nt: TGTGCCAGCAGCTTACTAACTGACCCTCAGAGGTACACCTTC

abundance: NA
v_gene: TRBV5-1
j_gene: TRBJ1-4
d_gene: NA
CDR3aa: CASSNLDGQLGNEKLFF
CDR3nt: TGCGCCAGCAGCAACTTAGACGGACAGCTTGGAAATGAAAAACTGTTTTTT

abundance: many
v_gene: TRBV6-5
j_gene: TRBJ1-5
d_gene: NA
CDR3aa: CASSYSAHQPQHF
CDR3nt: TGTGCCAGCAGTTACTCGGCACACCAGCCCCAGCATTTT

abundance: NA
v_gene: TRBV2
j_gene: TRBJ1-1
d_gene: TRBD1
CDR3aa: CASRTGFMNTEAFF
CDR3nt: TGTGCCAGCAGGACAGGGTTCATGAACACTGAAGCTTTCTTT

abundance: once
v_gene: TRBV6-1
j_gene: TRBJ1-6
d_gene: NA
CDR3aa: CASSDNNSPLHF
CDR3nt: TGTGCCAGCAGTGATAATAATTCACCCCTCCACTTT

abundance: NA
v_gene: TRBV7-8
j_gene: TRBJ1-1
d_gene: NA
CDR3aa: CASSAGGALEAFF
CDR3nt: TGTGCCAGCAGCGCGGGGGGAGCACTGGAAGCTTTCTTT